The 8 T cell receptor beta chains reported below all come from one sample, sequenced in a study of blood T cells in healthy people across ages. The use of a sample-barcoded 5' primer and a J-beta primer mix characterized a second PCR of roughly 6 to 11 cycles. TCRdb processed the 5' RACE reads anew with MiXCR; each CDR3 protein has one entry. The sample shows about 1.6 million distinct CDR3 sequences, roughly 32% of them seen only once. Material for sequencing was blood. These receptors were collected from a woman in her twenties or thirties in good health.

This clonotype was observed a few times. This chain joins TRBV6-6 and TRBJ2-5, with 7 bases lining up with TRBD2. The germline gives CDR1 MNHNY, CDR2 SVGAGI (reference sequence). The junction had 5 bases not matched to a gene; V was cut back by 5 bases and J by 5 bases. The CDR3 has 13 residues. CDR3 protein: CASSAGEWETQYF. The CDR3 DNA reads TGTGCCAGCAGTGCGGGGGAATGGGAGACCCAGTACTTC.

V and J are TRBV28 and TRBJ2-1, with TRBD1 matching 8 bases. The V segment lost 5 bases and the J segment 4 bases; nucleotides outside the gene matches: 10. This CDR3 is built from 16 residues. CDR1 is MDHEN and CDR2 is SYDVKM in the germline V gene. CDR3 loop: CASSPDRERRYNEQFF. The CDR3 DNA is TGTGCCAGCAGTCCGGACAGGGAAAGGAGATACAATGAGCAGTTCTTC.

The rearrangement joins TRBV7-8 to TRBJ1-2, with 7 bases fitting TRBD1. V was pared by 1 base and J by 11 bases, with 4 bases of the junction left unmatched. The CDR3 spans 12 residues. In germline, CDR1 is SGHVS, CDR2 FQNEAQ. In DNA, the CDR3 is TGTGCCAGCAGCTTAGGGGCCAGGGGGTACACCTTC. It is translated as CASSLGARGYTF.

V and J are TRBV6-5 and TRBJ2-7; D gene uncertain. Germline lookup yields CDR1 MNHEY and CDR2 SVGAGI. The V end lost 5 bases, the J end lost 4 bases, and 15 bases lay between the germline ends. This CDR3 is built from 14 residues. CDR3 in DNA: TGTGCCAGCAGTCCTAACTCCTACCTATACGAGCAGTACTTC. Protein: CASSPNSYLYEQYF.

In its sample, this clonotype was seen many times. The chain is built from TRBV20-1 and TRBJ2-3; TRBD2 matches 7 bases. Trimming at V came to 0 bases and at J to 1 base, leaving 4 bases not matched to a gene. The CDR3 has 15 residues. Germline-derived CDR1 and CDR2 are DFQATT and SNEGSKA (reference sequence). CDR3 in amino acids: CSARDSGRGTDTQYF. The CDR3 bases are TGCAGTGCTAGAGATTCTGGGAGGGGCACAGATACGCAGTATTTT.

The chain is built from TRBV20-1 and TRBJ2-1; TRBD1 might be the D (6 bases). The ends were cut back, 4 bases at V and 0 bases at J, with 10 bases in the middle. The length of the CDR3 is 14 residues. Looked up from germline, CDR1 is DFQATT and CDR2 is SNEGSKA (reference sequence). The CDR3 loop reads CSAMTGSSYNEQFF. As DNA, the CDR3 is TGCAGTGCTATGACAGGTAGCTCCTACAATGAGCAGTTCTTC.

The gene calls are TRBV2 and TRBJ2-1; the D gene could be TRBD1 or TRBD2 (5 bases each). The germline V gene encodes CDR1 SNHLY and CDR2 FYNNEI. V dropped 4 bases and J dropped 6 bases, with 16 bases sitting between them. The CDR3 contains 15 residues. The CDR3, as DNA: TGTGCCAGCAGTGGGAGCGGTCCTGGGGGCAATGAGCAGTTCTTC. Its translation: CASSGSGPGGNEQFF.

The chain links TRBV30 to TRBJ2-7; unclear D gene. Germline CDR1 reads GTSNPN; CDR2 reads SVGIG (reference sequence). The length of the CDR3 is 14 residues. V lost 2 bases to trimming and J lost 0 bases, with 11 bases between them. In DNA, the CDR3 is TGTGCCTGGAGTAGGGTAGGCACCTCCTACGAGCAGTACTTC. This gives the protein CAWSRVGTSYEQYF. The variable domain in full, with the rest retrieved from reference TRBV30 and TRBJ2-7, is SQTIHQWPATLVQPVGSPLSLECTVEGTSNPNLYWYRQAAGRGLQLLFYSVGIGQISSEVPQNLSASRPQDRQFILSSKKLLLSDSGFYLCAWSRVGTSYEQYFGPGTRLTVT.